These 7 T cell receptor beta chains came from one sample sequenced in a study of beta chain features in type 1 diabetes. Study-level results: Moderate yet significant TCRB CDR3 shortening was seen in Type 1 diabetes patients in all four CD4+ subsets.

Reverse transcription of all isolated RNA meant that expressed TCRB transcripts were sequenced. TCRdb's copy holds only in-frame clones and misses some; the assay was immunoSEQ multiplex PCR. The table records around 280,000 clones, approximately 15% of them present only once. Antigens of these TCRs are unknown. The sample was naive CD4+ T cells from blood. Receptors were obtained from a young man with type 1 diabetes.

This clone was recorded a few times. The chain links TRBV5-1 to TRBJ2-1; D is possibly TRBD2 (5 bases). V was pared by 0 bases and J by 2 bases, with 9 bases between. CDR1 is SGHRS and CDR2 is YFSETQ in the germline V gene. The CDR3 is 15 residues long. CDR3 sequence (DNA): TGCGCCAGCAGCTTGGGTGGGAGAGCCTACAATGAGCAGTTCTTC. Amino acid sequence: CASSLGGRAYNEQFF.

The V and J genes are TRBV5-1 and TRBJ2-4; 14 nucleotides match TRBD2. Germline assignment: CDR1 SGHRS and CDR2 YFSETQ. V shed 4 bases and J 3 bases; nucleotides not matched to a gene: 18. The CDR3 runs to 21 residues. In nucleotides, the CDR3 is TGCGCCAGCAGCCCCAGTGTCGCGACTAGCGGGAGGGCCTCTAACAAAAACATTCAGTACTTC. This encodes CASSPSVATSGRASNKNIQYF.

This clone was picked up a small number of times. The chain couples TRBV5-5 to TRBJ2-5; the match to TRBD1 covers 7 bases. Germline V gene sequence: CDR1 SGHKS, CDR2 YYEKEE (reference sequence). V was clipped by 4 bases and J by 5 bases; unmatched bases: 8. CDR3 length: 14 amino acids. The CDR3 spells CASSPVGGGETQYF. The CDR3 DNA follows: TGTGCCAGCAGCCCAGTAGGGGGCGGGGAGACCCAGTACTTC. The entire variable domain, with the rest obtained from reference TRBV5-5 and TRBJ2-5, is as follows: DAGVTQSPTHLIKTRGQQVTLRCSPISGHKSVSWYQQVLGQGPQFIFQYYEKEERGRGNFPDRFSARQFPNYSSELNVNALLLGDSALYLCASSPVGGGETQYFGPGTRLLVL.

The chain recombines TRBV7-2 with TRBJ2-3; the D gene is possibly TRBD1 (6 bases). This CDR3 has 13 residues. V lost 5 bases, J lost 5 bases, and 11 bases lay in between. Germline V gives CDR1 SGHTA, CDR2 FQGNSA. CDR3 sequence reads: CASSPGQEDTQYF. The CDR3 DNA reads as TGTGCCAGCAGCCCGGGACAAGAAGATACGCAGTATTTT.

The V call is TRBV6-6, the J call TRBJ2-7; 8 nucleotides match TRBD2. Germline CDR1 and CDR2: MNHNY and SVGAGI (reference sequence). V lost 3 bases to trimming and J lost 0 bases; unmatched junction nucleotides: 4. The CDR3 is 15 residues long. For the CDR3, the DNA is TGTGCCAGCAGTTATACTAGCGGACACTCCTACGAGCAGTACTTC. It yields the protein CASSYTSGHSYEQYF.

The chain joins TRBV2 to TRBJ1-5; TRBD1 is a possible D gene (5 bases). Germline V CDR1 and CDR2: SNHLY, FYNNEI. This CDR3 has 15 residues. Deletions cut 1 base from V and 1 base from J, with 8 bases between. The CDR3 DNA reads as TGTGCCAGCAGTGAAGGACAGCTAAGCAATCAGCCCCAGCATTTT. It yields the protein CASSEGQLSNQPQHF.

This clone was picked up a small number of times. The chain has TRBV7-2 and TRBJ1-2, with TRBD1 identical over 7 bases. The germline CDR1 and CDR2 sequences are SGHTA and FQGNSA. This CDR3 region has 14 residues. V shed 2 bases and J 6 bases; nucleotides not matched to a gene: 6. CDR3 DNA sequence: TGTGCCAGCAGCTTATCCGAGGGGGCTGATGGCTACACCTTC. This translates into CASSLSEGADGYTF.